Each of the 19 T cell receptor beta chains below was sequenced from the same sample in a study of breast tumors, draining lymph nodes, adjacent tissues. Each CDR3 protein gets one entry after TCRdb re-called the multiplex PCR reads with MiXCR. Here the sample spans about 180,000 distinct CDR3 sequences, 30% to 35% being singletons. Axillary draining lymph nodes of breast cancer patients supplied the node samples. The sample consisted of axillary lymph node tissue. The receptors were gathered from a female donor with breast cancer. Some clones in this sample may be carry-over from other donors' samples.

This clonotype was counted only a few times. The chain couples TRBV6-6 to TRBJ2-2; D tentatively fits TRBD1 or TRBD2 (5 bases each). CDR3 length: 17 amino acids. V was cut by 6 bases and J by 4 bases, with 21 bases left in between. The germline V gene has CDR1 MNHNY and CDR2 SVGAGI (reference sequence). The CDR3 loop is CASRQRGSQQSTGELFF. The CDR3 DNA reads TGTGCCAGCAGACAACGGGGCTCCCAACAAAGCACCGGGGAGCTGTTTTTT.

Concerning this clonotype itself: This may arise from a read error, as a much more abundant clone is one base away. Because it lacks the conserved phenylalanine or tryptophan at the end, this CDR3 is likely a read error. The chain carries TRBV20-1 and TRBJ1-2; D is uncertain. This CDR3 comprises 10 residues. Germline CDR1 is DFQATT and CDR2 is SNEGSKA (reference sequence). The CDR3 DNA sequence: TGCAGGGTCAGTGATATCGACTACACCTCC. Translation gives CRVSDIDYTS.

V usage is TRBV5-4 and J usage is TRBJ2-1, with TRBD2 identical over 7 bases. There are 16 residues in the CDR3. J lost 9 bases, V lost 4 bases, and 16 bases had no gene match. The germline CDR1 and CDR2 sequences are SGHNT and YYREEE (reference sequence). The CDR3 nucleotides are TGTGCCAGCAGCCGTTACGTGGCGGGAGTATCGGCTGAGCAGTTCTTC. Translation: CASSRYVAGVSAEQFF.

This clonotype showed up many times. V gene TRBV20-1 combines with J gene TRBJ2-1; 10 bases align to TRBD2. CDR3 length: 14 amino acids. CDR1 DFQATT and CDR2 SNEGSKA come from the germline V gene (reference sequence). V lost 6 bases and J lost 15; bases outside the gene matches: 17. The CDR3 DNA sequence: TGCAGTGCGCGGACTAGCGGACTTGACATCGGCCTGTTCTTC. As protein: CSARTSGLDIGLFF.

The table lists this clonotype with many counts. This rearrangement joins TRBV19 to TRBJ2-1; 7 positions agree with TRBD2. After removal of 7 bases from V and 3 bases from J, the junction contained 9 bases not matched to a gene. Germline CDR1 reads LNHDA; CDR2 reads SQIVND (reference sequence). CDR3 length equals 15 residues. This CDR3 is CASTNPGLLYNEQFF. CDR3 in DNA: TGTGCCAGTACCAACCCGGGACTACTCTACAATGAGCAGTTCTTC.

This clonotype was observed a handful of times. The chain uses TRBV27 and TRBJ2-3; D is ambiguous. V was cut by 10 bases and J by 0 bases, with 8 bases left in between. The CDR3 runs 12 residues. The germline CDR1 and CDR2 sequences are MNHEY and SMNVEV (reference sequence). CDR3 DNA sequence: TGTGCCACCGTCCCTAGCACAGATACGCAGTATTTT. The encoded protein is CATVPSTDTQYF.

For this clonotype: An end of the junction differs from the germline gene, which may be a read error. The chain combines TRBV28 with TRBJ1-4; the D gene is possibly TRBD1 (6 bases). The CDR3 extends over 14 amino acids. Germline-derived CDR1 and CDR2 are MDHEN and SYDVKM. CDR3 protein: CASSFSQGGEKLVF. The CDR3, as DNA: TGTGCCAGCAGTTTTTCACAGGGTGGGGAAAAACTGGTTTTT.

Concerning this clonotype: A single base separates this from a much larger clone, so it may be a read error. This chain's CDR3 is CTSSLGVGAAQETQYF. In DNA, the CDR3 is TGTACCAGCAGCTTGGGGGTCGGGGCAGCCCAAGAGACCCAGTACTTC. The chain carries TRBV5-6 and TRBJ2-5; D might be TRBD1 or TRBD2, each matching 5 bases. CDR3 length: 16 amino acids. Germline CDR1 SGHDT, CDR2 YYEEEE.

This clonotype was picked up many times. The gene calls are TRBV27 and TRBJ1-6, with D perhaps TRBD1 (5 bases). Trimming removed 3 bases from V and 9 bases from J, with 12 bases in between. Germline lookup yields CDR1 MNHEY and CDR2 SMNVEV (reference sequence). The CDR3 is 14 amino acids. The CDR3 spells CASSFAGWGSPLHF. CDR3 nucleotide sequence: TGTGCCAGCAGTTTTGCAGGGTGGGGTTCACCCCTCCACTTT.

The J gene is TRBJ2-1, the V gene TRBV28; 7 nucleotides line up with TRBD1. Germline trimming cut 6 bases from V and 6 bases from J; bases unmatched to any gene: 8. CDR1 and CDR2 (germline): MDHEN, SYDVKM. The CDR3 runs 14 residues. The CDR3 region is CASSLGGAINEQFF. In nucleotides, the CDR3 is TGTGCCAGCAGCCTAGGGGGCGCGATCAATGAGCAGTTCTTC.

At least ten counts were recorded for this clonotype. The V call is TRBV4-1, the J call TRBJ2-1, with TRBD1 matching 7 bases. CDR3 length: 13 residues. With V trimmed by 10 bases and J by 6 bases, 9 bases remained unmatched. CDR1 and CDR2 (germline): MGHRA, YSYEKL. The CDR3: CATGTVGSNEQFF. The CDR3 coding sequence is TGCGCCACCGGGACAGTGGGAAGCAATGAGCAGTTCTTC.

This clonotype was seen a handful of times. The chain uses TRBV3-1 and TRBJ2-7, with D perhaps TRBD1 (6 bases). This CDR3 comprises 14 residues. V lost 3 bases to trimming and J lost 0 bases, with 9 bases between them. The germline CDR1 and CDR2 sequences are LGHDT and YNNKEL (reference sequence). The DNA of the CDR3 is TGTGCCAGCAGCCAGCCAGGGGTCTCCTACGAGCAGTACTTC. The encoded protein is CASSQPGVSYEQYF.

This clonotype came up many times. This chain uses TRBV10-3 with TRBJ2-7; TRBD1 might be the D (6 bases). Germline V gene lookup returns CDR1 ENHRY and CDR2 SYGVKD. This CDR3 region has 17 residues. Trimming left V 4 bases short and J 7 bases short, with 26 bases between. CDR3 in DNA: TGTGCCATCAGTGTCCTCTCACGTTCCGGGACAATGGGAGAGCAGTACTTC. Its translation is CAISVLSRSGTMGEQYF.

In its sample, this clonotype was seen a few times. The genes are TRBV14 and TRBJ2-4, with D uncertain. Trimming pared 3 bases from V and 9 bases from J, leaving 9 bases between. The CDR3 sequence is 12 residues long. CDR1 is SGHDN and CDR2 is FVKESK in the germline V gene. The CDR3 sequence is CASSQSYAIQYF. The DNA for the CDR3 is TGTGCCAGCAGCCAGTCATATGCCATTCAGTACTTC.

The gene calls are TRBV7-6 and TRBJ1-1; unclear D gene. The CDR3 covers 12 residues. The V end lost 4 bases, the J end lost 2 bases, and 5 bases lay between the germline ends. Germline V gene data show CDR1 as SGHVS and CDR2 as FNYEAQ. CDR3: CASSSHNTEAFF. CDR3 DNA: TGTGCCAGCAGCTCCCATAACACTGAAGCTTTCTTT.

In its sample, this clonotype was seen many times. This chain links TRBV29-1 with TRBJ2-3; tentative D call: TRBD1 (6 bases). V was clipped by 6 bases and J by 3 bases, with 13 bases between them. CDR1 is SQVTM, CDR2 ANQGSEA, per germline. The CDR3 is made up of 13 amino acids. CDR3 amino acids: CSVKTDRTDTQYF. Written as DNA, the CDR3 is TGCAGCGTGAAAACAGACAGGACAGATACGCAGTATTTT.

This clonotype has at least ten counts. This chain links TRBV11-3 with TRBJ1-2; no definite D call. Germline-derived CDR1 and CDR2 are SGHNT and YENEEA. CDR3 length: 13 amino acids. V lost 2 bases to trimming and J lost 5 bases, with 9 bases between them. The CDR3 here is CASSLSERYGYTF. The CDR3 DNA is TGTGCCAGCAGCTTATCGGAACGTTATGGCTACACCTTC. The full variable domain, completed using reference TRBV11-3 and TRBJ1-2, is EAGVVQSPRYKIIEKKQPVAFWCNPISGHNTLYWYLQNLGQGPELLIRYENEEAVDDSQLPKDRFSAERLKGVDSTLKIQPAELGDSAVYLCASSLSERYGYTFGSGTRLTVV.

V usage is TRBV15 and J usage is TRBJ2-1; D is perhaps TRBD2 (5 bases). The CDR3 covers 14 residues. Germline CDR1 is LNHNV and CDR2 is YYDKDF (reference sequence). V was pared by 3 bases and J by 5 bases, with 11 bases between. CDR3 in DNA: TGTGCCACCAGCAGTGAGGGCTGGGACAATGAGCAGTTCTTC. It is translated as CATSSEGWDNEQFF. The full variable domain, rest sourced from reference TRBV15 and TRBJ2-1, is DAMVIQNPRYQVTQFGKPVTLSCSQTLNHNVMYWYQQKSSQAPKLLFHYYDKDFNNEADTPDNFQSRRPNTSFCFLDIRSPGLGDTAMYLCATSSEGWDNEQFFGPGTRLTVL.

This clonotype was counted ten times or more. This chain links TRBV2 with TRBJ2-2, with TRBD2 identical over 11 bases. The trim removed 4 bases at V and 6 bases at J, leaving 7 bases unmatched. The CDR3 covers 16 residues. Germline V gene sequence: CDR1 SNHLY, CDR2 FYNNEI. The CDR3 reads CASSVGSGGAAGELFF. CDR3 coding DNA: TGTGCCAGCAGTGTAGGTAGCGGGGGGGCCGCCGGGGAGCTGTTTTTT.